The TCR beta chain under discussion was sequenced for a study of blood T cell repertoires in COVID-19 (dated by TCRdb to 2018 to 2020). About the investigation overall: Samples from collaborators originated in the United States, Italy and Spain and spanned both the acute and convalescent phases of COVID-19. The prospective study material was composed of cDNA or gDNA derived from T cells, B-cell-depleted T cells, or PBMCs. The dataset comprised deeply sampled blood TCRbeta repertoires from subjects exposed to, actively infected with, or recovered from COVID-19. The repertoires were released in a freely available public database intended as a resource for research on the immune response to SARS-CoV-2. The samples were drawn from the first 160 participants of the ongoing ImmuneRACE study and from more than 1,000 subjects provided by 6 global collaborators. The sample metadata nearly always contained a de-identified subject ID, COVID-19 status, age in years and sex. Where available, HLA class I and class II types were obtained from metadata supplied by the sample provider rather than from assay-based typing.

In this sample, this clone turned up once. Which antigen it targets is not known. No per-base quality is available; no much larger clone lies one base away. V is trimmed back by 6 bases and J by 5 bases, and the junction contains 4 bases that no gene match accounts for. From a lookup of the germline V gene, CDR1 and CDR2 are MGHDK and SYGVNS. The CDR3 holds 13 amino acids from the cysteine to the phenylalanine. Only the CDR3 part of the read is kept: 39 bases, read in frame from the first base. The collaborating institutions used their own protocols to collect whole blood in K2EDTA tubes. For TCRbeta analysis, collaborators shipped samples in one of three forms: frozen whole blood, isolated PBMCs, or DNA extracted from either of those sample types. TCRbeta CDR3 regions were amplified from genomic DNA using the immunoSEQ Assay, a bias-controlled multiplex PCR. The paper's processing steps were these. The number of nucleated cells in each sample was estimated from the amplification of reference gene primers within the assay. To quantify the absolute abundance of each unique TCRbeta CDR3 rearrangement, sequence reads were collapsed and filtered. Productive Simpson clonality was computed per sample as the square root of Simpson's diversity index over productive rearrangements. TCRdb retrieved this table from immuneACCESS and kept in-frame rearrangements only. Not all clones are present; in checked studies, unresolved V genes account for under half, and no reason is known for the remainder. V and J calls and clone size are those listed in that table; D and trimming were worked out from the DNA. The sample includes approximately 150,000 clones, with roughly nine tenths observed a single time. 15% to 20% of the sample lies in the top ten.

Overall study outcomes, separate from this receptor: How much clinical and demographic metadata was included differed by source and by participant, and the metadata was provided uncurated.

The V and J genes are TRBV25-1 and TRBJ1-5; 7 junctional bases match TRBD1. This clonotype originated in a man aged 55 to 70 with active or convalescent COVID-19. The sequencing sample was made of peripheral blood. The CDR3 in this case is CASRDRADQPQHF. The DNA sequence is TGTGCCAGCAGAGACAGGGCTGATCAGCCCCAGCATTTT. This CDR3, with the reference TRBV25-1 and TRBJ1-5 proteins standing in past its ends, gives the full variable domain EADIYQTPRYLVIGTGKKITLECSQTMGHDKMYWYQQDPGMELHLIHYSYGVNSTEKGDLSSESTVSRIRTEHFPLTLESARPSHTSQYLCASRDRADQPQHFGDGTRLSIL.